A single sample gave rise to the 9 T cell receptor beta chains below, sequenced in a study of PD-L1 blockade in urothelial cancer. Generated by immunoSEQ multiplex PCR, the TCRdb table keeps only in-frame clones and is missing some. The sample includes about 32,000 clones, 80% to 90% of them seen just once. The specimen comprised PBMCs, sampled around atezolizumab (anti-PD-L1) treatment. The source is a man aged 50 or older with urothelial cancer.

The chain has TRBV10-3 and TRBJ2-7; a weak D match, TRBD2 (6 bases). With 6 bases removed from V and 6 bases from J, the gap between germline ends came to 24 bases. The germline gives CDR1 ENHRY, CDR2 SYGVKD. This CDR3 has 16 residues. The CDR3 is CAISTTSSGALPEQYF. For the CDR3, the DNA is TGTGCCATCAGCACCACTAGCTCCGGAGCACTCCCCGAGCAGTACTTC.

The chain has TRBV5-6 and TRBJ1-5; tentative D call: TRBD1 (6 bases). Germline assignment: CDR1 SGHDT and CDR2 YYEEEE. V dropped 2 bases and J dropped 0 bases, with 6 bases sitting between them. CDR3 size: 14 residues. This CDR3 reads CASSFRGSNQPQHF. The CDR3 nucleotides read TGTGCCAGCAGCTTCAGGGGTAGCAATCAGCCCCAGCATTTT. The variable domain in full, with the rest retrieved from reference TRBV5-6 and TRBJ1-5, is DAGVTQSPTHLIKTRGQQVTLRCSPKSGHDTVSWYQQALGQGPQFIFQYYEEEERQRGNFPDRFSGHQFPNYSSELNVNALLLGDSALYLCASSFRGSNQPQHFGDGTRLSIL.

The gene calls are TRBV19 and TRBJ2-7, with D possibly matching TRBD1 (5 bases). Trimming shortened V by 4 bases and J by 2 bases, and 9 bases separated the two germline ends. Germline CDR1 is LNHDA and CDR2 is SQIVND (reference sequence). The CDR3 is 13 residues long. The CDR3 DNA sequence: TGTGCCAGTAGTACAGGGCCCCCCTACGAGCAGTACTTC. Protein product: CASSTGPPYEQYF.

The chain links TRBV6-5 to TRBJ2-5; a possible D gene is TRBD2 (5 bases). V was shortened by 6 bases and J by 4 bases, with 15 bases between the two germline ends. The CDR3 has 14 residues. The germline gives CDR1 MNHEY, CDR2 SVGAGI. This CDR3 is CASSNSGLGETQYF. The DNA for the CDR3 is TGTGCCAGCAGCAACTCCGGACTGGGAGAGACCCAGTACTTC.

The chain joins TRBV19 to TRBJ2-2; 7 positions match TRBD1. J gave up 2 bases and V 7 bases, and 4 bases lay outside the gene matches. CDR1 and CDR2 from the germline V gene are LNHDA and SQIVND (reference sequence). The CDR3 covers 14 residues. DNA for the CDR3: TGTGCCAGTACTCGGACAGGCAACACCGGGGAGCTGTTTTTT. Translating it yields CASTRTGNTGELFF.

The rearrangement uses TRBV19 and TRBJ2-1; weak D call: TRBD2 (5 bases). The CDR3 runs 15 residues. CDR1 and CDR2 from the germline V gene are LNHDA and SQIVND (reference sequence). V was cut by 5 bases and J by 6 bases, with 17 bases left in between. As DNA, the CDR3 is TGTGCCAGTAGTTTCACCTTAGCGACTCGCAATGAGCAGTTCTTC. Its translation is CASSFTLATRNEQFF.

V and J are TRBV19 and TRBJ1-1; 9 bases align to TRBD1. After removal of 7 bases from V and 1 base from J, the junction contained 4 bases not matched to a gene. The CDR3 covers 14 residues. Germline CDR1 LNHDA, CDR2 SQIVND (reference sequence). The DNA for the CDR3 is TGTGCCAGTATTGCGACAGGGGGGAACACTGAAGCTTTCTTT. It is translated as CASIATGGNTEAFF. The variable domain in full, with the rest retrieved from reference TRBV19 and TRBJ1-1, is DGGITQSPKYLFRKEGQNVTLSCEQNLNHDAMYWYRQDPGQGLRLIYYSQIVNDFQKGDIAEGYSVSREKKESFPLTVTSAQKNPTAFYLCASIATGGNTEAFFGQGTRLTVV.

The rearrangement links TRBV5-1 to TRBJ1-4, with D perhaps TRBD1 (6 bases). V lost 5 bases to trimming and J lost 8 bases, with 16 bases between them. CDR1 and CDR2 from the germline V gene are SGHRS and YFSETQ. This CDR3 has 14 amino acids. The CDR3 loop is CASSRSRGEEKLFF. The CDR3 coding sequence is TGCGCCAGCAGTCGAAGCAGGGGAGAAGAAAAACTGTTTTTT. The variable domain in full, completed from reference TRBV5-1 and TRBJ1-4, reads KAGVTQTPRYLIKTRGQQVTLSCSPISGHRSVSWYQQTPGQGLQFLFEYFSETQRNKGNFPGRFSGRQFSNSRSEMNVSTLELGDSALYLCASSRSRGEEKLFFGSGTQLSVL.

To note about this clone: The junction differs from germline at one of its ends, possibly a read error. This rearrangement joins TRBV7-7 to TRBJ2-2; 11 bases are shared with TRBD2. CDR3 length: 17 residues. The V gene's germline CDR1 is SSHAT and CDR2 FNYEAQ (reference sequence). The DNA of the CDR3 is TGTGCTAGCAGCTTAGAGCTAGCGGGGGGTCGGACCGGGGAGCTGTTTTTT. Translation: CASSLELAGGRTGELFF. Full variable domain (remainder filled in from reference TRBV7-7 and TRBJ2-2): GAGVSQSPRYKVTKRGQDVTLRCDPISSHATLYWYQQALGQGPEFLTYFNYEAQPDKSGLPSDRFSAERPEGSISTLTIQRTEQRDSAMYRCASSLELAGGRTGELFFGEGSRLTVL.